One sample yielded the 5 T cell receptor beta chains listed below, sequenced in a study of shared clonotypes between healthy human individuals (dated by TCRdb to 2018 to 2020). The method behind the library was the immunoSEQ multiplex PCR assay. TCRdb stores this immuneACCESS table with in-frame sequences only. Part of the clones is absent; in the studies checked, under half of the shortfall reflects unresolved V genes, and no reason is known for the rest. In this sample the table shows millions of clones, around 90% of which occur a single time. About 0.13% of the sample is held by the ten biggest clonotypes. Sequenced sample: naive CD4+ T cells sorted from blood. What this sample's cell subset or site label stands for: CD45RA+ positively selected. The receptor set was obtained from a man younger than 30 in good health.

In regard to this clone: A read error may produce the germline difference seen at one junction end. This chain connects TRBV7-7 to TRBJ2-3, with 9 bases identical to TRBD2. Germline assignment: CDR1 SSHAT and CDR2 FNYEAQ (reference sequence). This CDR3 is built from 15 residues. The CDR3: CASSLAPSGADTQYF. CDR3 bases: TGTGCTAGCAGCTTAGCACCTAGCGGGGCAGATACGCAGTATTTT.

This clone was counted a single time. Other DNA sequences from this sample encode an identical CDR3 as well. The chain employs TRBV18 and TRBJ1-1; TRBD1 matches 9 bases. V lost 3 bases, J lost 0 bases, and 2 bases stayed unmatched. This CDR3 comprises 15 residues. In germline, CDR1 is KGHSH, CDR2 LQKENI. The CDR3 reads CASSPGTGLNTEAFF. The CDR3 DNA reads as TGTGCCAGCTCACCCGGGACAGGGTTGAACACTGAAGCTTTCTTT. The full variable domain, its missing parts supplied by reference TRBV18 and TRBJ1-1, is NAGVMQNPRHLVRRRGQEARLRCSPMKGHSHVYWYRQLPEEGLKFMVYLQKENIIDESGMPKERFSAEFPKEGPSILRIQQVVRGDSAAYFCASSPGTGLNTEAFFGQGTRLTVV.

A remark on this clone: Additional DNA sequences in this sample encode the identical CDR3. V gene TRBV30 combines with J gene TRBJ2-1; D not certain. V was cut by 1 base and J by 7 bases, with 8 bases left in between. Germline loops: CDR1 GTSNPN, CDR2 SVGIG (reference sequence). The CDR3 runs 12 residues. In nucleotides, the CDR3 is TGTGCCTGGAGTGGAAGTGGGAATGAGCAGTTCTTC. Encoded protein: CAWSGSGNEQFF.

The chain recombines TRBV7-3 with TRBJ1-4; no reliable D call. V was pared by 2 bases and J by 3 bases, with 16 bases between. The CDR3 covers 17 residues. Germline CDR1 SGHTA, CDR2 FQGTGA. This CDR3 is CASSLSLQRIANEKLFF. In DNA, the CDR3 is TGTGCCAGCAGCTTATCCCTGCAGCGTATTGCTAATGAAAAACTGTTTTTT. The whole variable domain, remainder taken from reference TRBV7-3 and TRBJ1-4, is GAGVSQTPSNKVTEKGKYVELRCDPISGHTALYWYRQSLGQGPEFLIYFQGTGAADDSGLPNDRFFAVRPEGSVSTLKIQRTERGDSAVYLCASSLSLQRIANEKLFFGSGTQLSVL.

V is TRBV28 and J is TRBJ1-2, with D possibly TRBD1 on 5 matching bases. The CDR3 contains 17 residues. Germline V lookup: CDR1 MDHEN, CDR2 SYDVKM. V lost 4 bases and J lost 2, with 20 bases in between. The chain's CDR3 is CASSSGAAGTLNYGYTF. The CDR3 region has the DNA TGTGCCAGCAGTTCGGGAGCTGCCGGGACCTTGAACTATGGCTACACCTTC.